The 13 T cell receptor beta chains given below trace back to one sample, sequenced in a study of blood T cell repertoires in COVID-19. This table comes from immunoSEQ multiplex PCR, and its TCRdb copy is limited to in-frame clones, with some not included. Seen here are 30,000 to 45,000 clones, more than 60% observed once, and the top ten hold roughly 2%. Source material: peripheral blood. Receptor source: a man between 60 and 70 years old with active COVID-19.

The CDR3 protein is CSVEDQTGGELFF. DNA of the CDR3: TGCAGCGTTGAAGACCAGACGGGCGGGGAGCTGTTTTTT. This chain uses TRBV29-1 with TRBJ2-2; no definite D call. Germline V gives CDR1 SQVTM, CDR2 ANQGSEA. The CDR3 is made up of 13 amino acids. The germline V and J ends were trimmed by 0 bases and 7 bases, with 9 bases remaining between them.

V and J are TRBV3-1 (or the pseudogene TRBV3-2) and TRBJ2-5; perhaps TRBD2 as D (6 bases). Germline V lookup: CDR1 LGHDT, CDR2 YNNKEL (reference sequence). This CDR3 is built from 16 residues. Trimming removed 0 bases from V and 2 bases from J, with 13 bases in between. CDR3 coding DNA: TGTGCCAGCAGCCAAGAACGTGTGGCGGGGCAAGAGACCCAGTACTTC. Translating gives CASSQERVAGQETQYF.

DNA of the CDR3: TGTGCCAGCACTACTAGCGGGTCTTACAATGAGCAGTTCTTC. Translation gives CASTTSGSYNEQFF. V usage is TRBV7-9 and J usage is TRBJ2-1, with TRBD2 matching 9 bases. With 7 bases clipped from V and 4 bases from J, the junction kept 5 bases outside the gene matches. This CDR3 has 14 residues. Germline CDR1 is SEHNR and CDR2 is FQNEAQ (reference sequence). The complete variable domain, with remaining parts taken from reference TRBV7-9 and TRBJ2-1, reads DTGVSQNPRHKITKRGQNVTFRCDPISEHNRLYWYRQTLGQGPEFLTYFQNEAQLEKSRLLSDRFSAERPKGSFSTLEIQRTEQGDSAMYLCASTTSGSYNEQFFGPGTRLTVL.

This rearrangement joins TRBV7-2 to TRBJ2-2; weak D call: TRBD1 (6 bases). The CDR3 has 16 residues. The germline V and J ends were trimmed by 5 bases and 4 bases, with 17 bases remaining between them. The germline V gene encodes CDR1 SGHTA and CDR2 FQGNSA. The CDR3 spells CASSNTGFSGTGELFF. CDR3 sequence (DNA): TGTGCCAGCAGCAACACAGGGTTTTCCGGCACCGGGGAGCTGTTTTTT.

The V call is TRBV21-1, the J call TRBJ1-2; TRBD1, the table's D call, was not compared with the DNA. TRBV21-1 is marked as a pseudogene. The CDR3 totals 15 residues. The DNA of the CDR3 is TGTGCCAGCAGCAAACTCAGTCCAGGGGGTGGTGGCTACACCTTC. It encodes CASSKLSPGGGGYTF.

The chain is built from TRBV19 and TRBJ2-2; possibly TRBD2 for D (5 bases). Germline CDR1 and CDR2: LNHDA and SQIVND (reference sequence). The CDR3 covers 15 residues. Trimming pared 3 bases from V and 0 bases from J, leaving 8 bases between. CDR3 sequence (DNA): TGTGCCAGTAGTATCCAGCGGACGAACACCGGGGAGCTGTTTTTT. Protein: CASSIQRTNTGELFF.

The V and J genes are TRBV7-2 and TRBJ2-1, with 9 nucleotides matching TRBD2. This CDR3 spans 15 amino acids. The V gene's germline CDR1 is SGHTA and CDR2 FQGNSA. Trimming took 5 bases from V and 7 from J; bases not matched to a gene: 9. CDR3 bases: TGTGCCAGCAGCCCCCGGATAGCGGGAGTAAATGAGCAGTTCTTC. Protein product: CASSPRIAGVNEQFF.

In this sample, this clone turned up once. V usage is TRBV18 and J usage is TRBJ1-1; D may be TRBD1 (6 bases). This CDR3 is built from 13 residues. From germline, CDR1 is KGHSH and CDR2 LQKENI. Trimming shortened V by 4 bases and J by 2 bases, and 8 bases separated the two germline ends. The CDR3 region has the DNA TGTGCCAGCTCACGACAGGCCAACACTGAAGCTTTCTTT. Amino acids: CASSRQANTEAFF.

V and J are TRBV11-2 and TRBJ2-1; TRBD2 aligns across 14 bases. This CDR3 has 19 amino acids. V dropped 4 bases and J dropped 4; count of bases not matched to a gene: 12. Germline V lookup: CDR1 SGHAT, CDR2 FQNNGV. The CDR3 DNA is TGTGCCAGCAGCTCAGGACTAGCGGGAGGCGAGGGAGATTACAATGAGCAGTTCTTC. Its translation: CASSSGLAGGEGDYNEQFF.

The chain joins TRBV18 to TRBJ1-2; 7 bases map to TRBD1. The CDR3 is made up of 13 amino acids. V trimming: 6 bases; J trimming: 8 bases; junction bases outside the gene matches: 9. CDR1 and CDR2 (germline): KGHSH, LQKENI. CDR3 loop: CASSPTTGNGYTF. CDR3 nucleotides: TGTGCCAGCTCCCCGACGACAGGGAACGGCTACACCTTC. Supplemented by reference TRBV18 and TRBJ1-2, the full variable domain reads NAGVMQNPRHLVRRRGQEARLRCSPMKGHSHVYWYRQLPEEGLKFMVYLQKENIIDESGMPKERFSAEFPKEGPSILRIQQVVRGDSAAYFCASSPTTGNGYTFGSGTRLTVV.

The V and J genes are TRBV7-8 and TRBJ1-6, with D tentatively TRBD1 (6 bases). Deletions cut 4 bases from V and 7 bases from J, with 11 bases between. The CDR3 covers 14 residues. The germline CDR1 and CDR2 sequences are SGHVS and FQNEAQ. For the CDR3, the DNA is TGTGCCAGCAGCTCCGGGACAAAGAATTCACCCCTCCACTTT. It codes for CASSSGTKNSPLHF.

This clone has more than one count but fewer than ten. The chain joins TRBV7-9 to TRBJ2-7; D is possibly TRBD1 (7 bases). Per germline, CDR1 SEHNR and CDR2 FQNEAQ (reference sequence). The CDR3 totals 13 residues. V dropped 5 bases and J dropped 3 bases, with 11 bases sitting between them. The CDR3 region has the DNA TGTGCCAGCAGCAGGAGGGACAGCTACGAGCAGTACTTC. This gives the protein CASSRRDSYEQYF.

This chain's CDR3 is CASQGSLYLNTGELFF. The CDR3 nucleotides are TGTGCCAGCCAGGGGTCCCTATACTTGAACACCGGGGAGCTGTTTTTT. The rearrangement joins TRBV19 to TRBJ2-2; D is possibly TRBD1 (6 bases). The CDR3 length is 16 residues. V shed 9 bases and J shed 1 base, with 18 bases lying between them. Germline V gene data show CDR1 as LNHDA and CDR2 as SQIVND (reference sequence).